This T cell receptor (beta chain) is drawn from a study of T cell responses to AZD1222 COVID-19 vaccine. Measured with immunoSEQ multiplex PCR; TCRdb has only the in-frame clones, and not every one. Of over 150,000 clones in the sample, about nine tenths were seen once. The germline CDR1 and CDR2 sequences are MDHEN and SYDVKM. V shed 2 bases and J shed 7 bases, with 17 bases lying between them. This CDR3 is built from 15 residues. The origin of this receptor is an adult in good health. The specimen was peripheral blood, collected on day 0 of AZD1222 vaccination. The chain links TRBV28 to TRBJ1-2; D gene unclear. As DNA, the CDR3 is TGTGCCAGCAGTTTAGAACTGGGCAGGCGGGGTGGCTACACCTTC. Its translation: CASSLELGRRGGYTF.